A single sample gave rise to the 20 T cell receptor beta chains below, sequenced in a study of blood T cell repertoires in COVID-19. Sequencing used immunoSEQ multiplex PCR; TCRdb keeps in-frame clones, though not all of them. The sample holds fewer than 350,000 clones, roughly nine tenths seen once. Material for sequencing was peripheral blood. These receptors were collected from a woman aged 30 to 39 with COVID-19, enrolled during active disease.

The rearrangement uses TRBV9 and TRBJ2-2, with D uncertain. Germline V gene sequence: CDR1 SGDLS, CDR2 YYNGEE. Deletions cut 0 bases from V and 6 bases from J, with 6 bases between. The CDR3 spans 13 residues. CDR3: CASSVGSAGELFF. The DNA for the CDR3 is TGTGCCAGCAGCGTAGGGTCAGCCGGGGAGCTGTTTTTT.

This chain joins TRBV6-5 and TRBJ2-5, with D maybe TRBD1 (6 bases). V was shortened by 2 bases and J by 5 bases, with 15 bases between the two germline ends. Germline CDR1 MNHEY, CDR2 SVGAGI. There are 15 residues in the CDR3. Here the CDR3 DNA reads TGTGCCAGCAGTTACCGCAATACAGGGTTGGAGACCCAGTACTTC. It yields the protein CASSYRNTGLETQYF.

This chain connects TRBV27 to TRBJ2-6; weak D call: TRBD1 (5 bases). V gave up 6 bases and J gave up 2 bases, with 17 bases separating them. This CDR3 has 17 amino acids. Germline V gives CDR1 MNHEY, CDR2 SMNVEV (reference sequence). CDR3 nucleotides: TGTGCCAGCAGCTCCCCCATTAAGGGGACTGGGGCCAACGTCCTGACTTTC. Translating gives CASSSPIKGTGANVLTF.

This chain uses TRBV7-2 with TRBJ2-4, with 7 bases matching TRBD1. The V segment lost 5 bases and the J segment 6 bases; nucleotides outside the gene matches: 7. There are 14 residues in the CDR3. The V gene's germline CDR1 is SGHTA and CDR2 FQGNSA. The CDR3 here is CASSADRWGNIQYF. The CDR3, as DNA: TGTGCCAGCAGCGCGGACAGGTGGGGAAACATTCAGTACTTC.

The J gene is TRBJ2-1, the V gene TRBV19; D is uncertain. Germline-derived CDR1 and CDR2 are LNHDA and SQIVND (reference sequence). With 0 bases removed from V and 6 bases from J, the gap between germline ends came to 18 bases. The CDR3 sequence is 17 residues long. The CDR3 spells CASSIDLETQRRNEQFF. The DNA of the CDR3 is TGTGCCAGTAGTATAGATCTTGAGACCCAGCGCCGCAATGAGCAGTTCTTC.

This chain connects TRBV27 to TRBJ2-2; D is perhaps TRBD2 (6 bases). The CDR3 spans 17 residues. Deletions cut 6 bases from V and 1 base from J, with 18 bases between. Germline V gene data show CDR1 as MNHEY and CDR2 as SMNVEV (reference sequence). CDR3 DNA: TGTGCCAGCAGCGGCATGAGGGACTTGGGGAACACCGGGGAGCTGTTTTTT. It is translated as CASSGMRDLGNTGELFF.

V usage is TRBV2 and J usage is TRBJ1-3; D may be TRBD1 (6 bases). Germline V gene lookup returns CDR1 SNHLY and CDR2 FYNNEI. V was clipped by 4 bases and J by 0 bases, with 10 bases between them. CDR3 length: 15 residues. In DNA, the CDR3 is TGTGCCAGCAGTGCCGACAGGACCTCTGGAAACACCATATATTTT. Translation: CASSADRTSGNTIYF. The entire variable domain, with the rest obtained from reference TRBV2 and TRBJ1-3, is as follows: EPEVTQTPSHQVTQMGQEVILRCVPISNHLYFYWYRQILGQKVEFLVSFYNNEISEKSEIFDDQFSVERPDGSNFTLKIRSTKLEDSAMYFCASSADRTSGNTIYFGEGSWLTVV.

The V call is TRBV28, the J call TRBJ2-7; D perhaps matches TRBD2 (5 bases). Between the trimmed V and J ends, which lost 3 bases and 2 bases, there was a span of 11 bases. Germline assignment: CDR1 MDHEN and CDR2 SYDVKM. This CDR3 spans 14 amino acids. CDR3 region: CASSFAGRAYEQYF. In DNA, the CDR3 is TGTGCCAGCAGTTTCGCTGGGAGAGCCTACGAGCAGTACTTC.

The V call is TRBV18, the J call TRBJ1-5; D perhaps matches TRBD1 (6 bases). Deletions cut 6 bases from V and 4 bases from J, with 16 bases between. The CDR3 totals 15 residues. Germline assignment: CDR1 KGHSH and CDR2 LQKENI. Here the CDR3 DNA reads TGTGCCAGCTCGCCTAGGACAAGGGGGAATCAGCCCCAGCATTTT. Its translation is CASSPRTRGNQPQHF.

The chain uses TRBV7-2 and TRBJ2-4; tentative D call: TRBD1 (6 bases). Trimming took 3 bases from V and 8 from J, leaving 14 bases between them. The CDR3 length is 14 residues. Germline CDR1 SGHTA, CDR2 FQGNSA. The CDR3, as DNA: TGTGCCAGCAGCTTGACACGGACAGAGCACATTCAGTACTTC. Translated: CASSLTRTEHIQYF. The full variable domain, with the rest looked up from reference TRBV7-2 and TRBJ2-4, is GAGVSQSPSNKVTEKGKDVELRCDPISGHTALYWYRQSLGQGLEFLIYFQGNSAPDKSGLPSDRFSAERTGGSVSTLTIQRTQQEDSAVYLCASSLTRTEHIQYFGAGTRLSVL.

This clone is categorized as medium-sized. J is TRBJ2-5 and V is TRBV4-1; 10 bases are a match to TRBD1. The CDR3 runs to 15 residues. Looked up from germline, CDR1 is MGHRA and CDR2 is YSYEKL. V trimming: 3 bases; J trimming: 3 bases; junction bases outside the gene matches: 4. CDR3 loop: CASSQEGQGKETQYF. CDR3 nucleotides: TGCGCCAGCAGCCAGGAGGGACAGGGGAAAGAGACCCAGTACTTC.

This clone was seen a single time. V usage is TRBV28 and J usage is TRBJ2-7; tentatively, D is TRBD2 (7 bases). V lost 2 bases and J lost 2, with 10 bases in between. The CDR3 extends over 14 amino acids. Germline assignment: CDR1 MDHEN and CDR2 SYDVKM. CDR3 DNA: TGTGCCAGCAGTTTAAGGGGGGGAACCTACGAGCAGTACTTC. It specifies CASSLRGGTYEQYF.

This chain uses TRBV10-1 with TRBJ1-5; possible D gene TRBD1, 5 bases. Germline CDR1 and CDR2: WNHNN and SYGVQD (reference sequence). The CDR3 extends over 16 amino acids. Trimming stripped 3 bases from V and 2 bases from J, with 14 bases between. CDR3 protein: CASSDPGGTGNQPQHF. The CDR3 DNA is TGCGCCAGCAGTGATCCCGGGGGTACGGGCAATCAGCCCCAGCATTTT.

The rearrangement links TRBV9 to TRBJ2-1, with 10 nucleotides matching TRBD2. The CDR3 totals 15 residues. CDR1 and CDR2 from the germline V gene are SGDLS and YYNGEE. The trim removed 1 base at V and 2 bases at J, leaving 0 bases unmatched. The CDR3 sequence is CASSVLAGAYNEQFF. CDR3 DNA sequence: TGTGCCAGCAGCGTACTAGCGGGGGCCTACAATGAGCAGTTCTTC.

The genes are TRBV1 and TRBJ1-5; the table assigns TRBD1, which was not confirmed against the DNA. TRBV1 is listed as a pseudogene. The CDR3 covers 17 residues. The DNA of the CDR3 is TGCACCAGCAGCCAAGAATCGCCCCCCAGTAGCAATCAGCCCCAGCATTTT. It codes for CTSSQESPPSSNQPQHF.

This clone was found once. CDR3 residues: CASTIRGGTEAFF. The CDR3 nucleotides are TGTGCCAGCACCATAAGGGGGGGTACTGAAGCTTTCTTT. The chain combines TRBV28 with TRBJ1-1, with D tentatively TRBD1 (6 bases). Trimming cost V 7 bases and J 5 bases, with 14 bases left between them. Per the germline V gene, CDR1 is MDHEN and CDR2 is SYDVKM. There are 13 residues in the CDR3.

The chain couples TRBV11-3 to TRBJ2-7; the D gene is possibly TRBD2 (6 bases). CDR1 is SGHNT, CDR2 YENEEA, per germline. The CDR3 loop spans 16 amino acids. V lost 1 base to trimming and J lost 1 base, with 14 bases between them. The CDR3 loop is CASSLGGDLPSYEQYF. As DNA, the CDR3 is TGTGCCAGCAGCTTAGGGGGGGACCTACCATCCTACGAGCAGTACTTC.

The CDR3 is CASSVDSNYGYTF. Written as DNA, the CDR3 is TGTGCCAGCAGCGTAGACAGTAACTATGGCTACACCTTC. The chain couples TRBV7-6 to TRBJ1-2; D might be TRBD1 (5 bases). In germline, CDR1 is SGHVS, CDR2 FNYEAQ. V lost 5 bases to trimming and J lost 1 base, with 8 bases between them. This CDR3 has 13 amino acids.

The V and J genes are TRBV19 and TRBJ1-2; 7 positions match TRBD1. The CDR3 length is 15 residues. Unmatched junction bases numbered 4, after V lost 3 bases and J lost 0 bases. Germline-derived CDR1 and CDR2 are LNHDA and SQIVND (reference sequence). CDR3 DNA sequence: TGTGCCAGTAGTATGGGGGACAGCGCTAACTATGGCTACACCTTC. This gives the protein CASSMGDSANYGYTF.

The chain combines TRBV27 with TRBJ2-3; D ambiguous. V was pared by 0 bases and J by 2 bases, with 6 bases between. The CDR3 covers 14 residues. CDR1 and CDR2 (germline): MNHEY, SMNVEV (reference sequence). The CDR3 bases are TGTGCCAGCAGTTTATCCTCTTCCACAGATACGCAGTATTTT. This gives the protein CASSLSSSTDTQYF.